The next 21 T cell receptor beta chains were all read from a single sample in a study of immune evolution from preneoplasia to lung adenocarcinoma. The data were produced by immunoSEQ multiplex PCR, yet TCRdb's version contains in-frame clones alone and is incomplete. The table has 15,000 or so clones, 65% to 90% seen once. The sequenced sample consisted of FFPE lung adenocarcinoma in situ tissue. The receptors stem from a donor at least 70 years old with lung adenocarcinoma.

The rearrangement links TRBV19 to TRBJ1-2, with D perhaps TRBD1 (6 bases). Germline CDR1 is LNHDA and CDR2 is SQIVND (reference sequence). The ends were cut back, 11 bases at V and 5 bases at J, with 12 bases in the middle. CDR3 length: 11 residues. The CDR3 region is CAVDQGYGYTF. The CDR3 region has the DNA TGTGCCGTCGACCAGGGGTATGGCTACACCTTC.

The CDR3 DNA reads as TGTGCCAGCAGCTCTATTCGGACTAGCGGGATTCCAGATACGCAGTATTTT. Its translation: CASSSIRTSGIPDTQYF. J is TRBJ2-3 and V is TRBV5-4, with TRBD2 matching 12 bases. Germline V CDR1 and CDR2: SGHNT, YYREEE (reference sequence). This CDR3 spans 17 amino acids. The V gene end was trimmed by 3 bases and the J gene end by 4 bases; junction bases not matched to a gene: 9.

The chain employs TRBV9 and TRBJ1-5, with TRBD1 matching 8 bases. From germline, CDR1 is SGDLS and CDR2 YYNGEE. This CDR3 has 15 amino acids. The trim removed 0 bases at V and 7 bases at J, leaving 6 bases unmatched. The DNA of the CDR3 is TGTGCCAGCAGCGTAGAGGACAGGGAGGGCCAGCCCCAGCATTTT. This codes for CASSVEDREGQPQHF.

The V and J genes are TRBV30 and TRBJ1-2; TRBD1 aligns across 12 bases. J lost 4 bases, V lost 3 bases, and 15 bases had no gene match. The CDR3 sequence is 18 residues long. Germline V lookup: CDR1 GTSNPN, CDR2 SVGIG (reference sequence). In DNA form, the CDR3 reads TGTGCCTGGAGGAGAATCCGGGACAGGGGGCACGTAAGCTATGGCTACACCTTC. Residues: CAWRRIRDRGHVSYGYTF.

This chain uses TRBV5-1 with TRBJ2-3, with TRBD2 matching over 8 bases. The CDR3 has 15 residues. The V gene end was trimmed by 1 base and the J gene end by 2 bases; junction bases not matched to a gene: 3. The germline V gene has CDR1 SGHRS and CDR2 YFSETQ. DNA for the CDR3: TGCGCCAGCAGCTTGAGTAGCGGGGACACAGATACGCAGTATTTT. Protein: CASSLSSGDTDTQYF. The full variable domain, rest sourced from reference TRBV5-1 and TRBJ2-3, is KAGVTQTPRYLIKTRGQQVTLSCSPISGHRSVSWYQQTPGQGLQFLFEYFSETQRNKGNFPGRFSGRQFSNSRSEMNVSTLELGDSALYLCASSLSSGDTDTQYFGPGTRLTVL.

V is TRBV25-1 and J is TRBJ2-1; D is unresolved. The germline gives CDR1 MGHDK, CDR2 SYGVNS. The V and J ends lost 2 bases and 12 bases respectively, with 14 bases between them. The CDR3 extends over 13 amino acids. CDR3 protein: CASSEGVFVSQFF. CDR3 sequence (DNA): TGTGCCAGCAGTGAAGGGGTTTTTGTCTCGCAGTTCTTC.

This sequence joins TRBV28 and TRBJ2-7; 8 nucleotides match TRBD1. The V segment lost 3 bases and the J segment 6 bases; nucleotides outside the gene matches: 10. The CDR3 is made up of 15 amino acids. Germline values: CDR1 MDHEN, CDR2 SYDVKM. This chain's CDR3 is CASSFSGGTVGEQYF. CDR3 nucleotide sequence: TGTGCCAGCAGTTTTTCAGGGGGCACGGTGGGCGAGCAGTACTTC.

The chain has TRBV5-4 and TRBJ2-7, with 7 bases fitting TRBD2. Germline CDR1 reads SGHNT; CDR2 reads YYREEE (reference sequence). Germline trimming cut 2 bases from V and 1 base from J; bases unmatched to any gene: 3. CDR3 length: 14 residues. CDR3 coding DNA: TGTGCCAGCAGCTTAAGCGGGGTGTCCTACGAGCAGTACTTC. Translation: CASSLSGVSYEQYF.

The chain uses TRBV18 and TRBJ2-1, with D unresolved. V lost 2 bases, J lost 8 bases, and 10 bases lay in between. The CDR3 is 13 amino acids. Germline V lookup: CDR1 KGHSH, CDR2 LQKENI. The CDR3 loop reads CASSPTRSDEQFF. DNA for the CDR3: TGTGCCAGCTCACCAACACGCTCGGATGAGCAGTTCTTC.

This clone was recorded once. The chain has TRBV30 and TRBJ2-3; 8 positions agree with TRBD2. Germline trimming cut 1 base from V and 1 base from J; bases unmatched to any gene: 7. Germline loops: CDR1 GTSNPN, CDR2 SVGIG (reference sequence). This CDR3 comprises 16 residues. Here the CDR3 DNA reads TGTGCCTGGAGTGGAGGGACTAGAGACGGCACAGATACGCAGTATTTT. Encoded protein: CAWSGGTRDGTDTQYF.

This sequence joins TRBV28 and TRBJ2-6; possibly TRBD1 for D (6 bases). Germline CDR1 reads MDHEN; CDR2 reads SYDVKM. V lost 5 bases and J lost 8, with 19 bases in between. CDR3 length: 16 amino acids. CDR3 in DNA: TGTGCCAGCAGTGTGTTGGGGGCGACGGTCCCCAACGTCCTGACTTTC. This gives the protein CASSVLGATVPNVLTF.

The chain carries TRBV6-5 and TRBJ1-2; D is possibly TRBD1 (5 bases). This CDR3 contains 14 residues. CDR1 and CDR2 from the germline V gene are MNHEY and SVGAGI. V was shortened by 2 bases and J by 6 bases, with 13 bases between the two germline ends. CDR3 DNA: TGTGCCAGCAGTTACGGGCGGGGGGTTAATGGCTACACCTTC. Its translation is CASSYGRGVNGYTF.

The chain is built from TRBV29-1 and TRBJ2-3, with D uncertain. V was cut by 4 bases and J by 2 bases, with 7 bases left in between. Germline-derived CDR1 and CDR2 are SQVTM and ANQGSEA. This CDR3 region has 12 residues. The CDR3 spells CSVAEFTDTQYF. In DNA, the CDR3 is TGCAGCGTTGCCGAATTCACAGATACGCAGTATTTT.

The CDR3 bases are TGTGCCAGCAGTTTATCTCCCGACTGGGTTTCCTACGAGCAGTACTTC. Translated, it gives CASSLSPDWVSYEQYF. The V and J genes are TRBV28 and TRBJ2-7; D not resolved. The CDR3 loop spans 16 amino acids. Trimming removed 1 base from V and 1 base from J, with 14 bases in between. The germline gives CDR1 MDHEN, CDR2 SYDVKM.

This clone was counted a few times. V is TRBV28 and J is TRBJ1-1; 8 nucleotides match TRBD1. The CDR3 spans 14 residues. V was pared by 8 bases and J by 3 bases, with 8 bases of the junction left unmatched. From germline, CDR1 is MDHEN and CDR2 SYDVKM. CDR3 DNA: TGTGCCAGCCTACGGCGGACAGGGCACACTGAAGCTTTCTTT. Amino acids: CASLRRTGHTEAFF.

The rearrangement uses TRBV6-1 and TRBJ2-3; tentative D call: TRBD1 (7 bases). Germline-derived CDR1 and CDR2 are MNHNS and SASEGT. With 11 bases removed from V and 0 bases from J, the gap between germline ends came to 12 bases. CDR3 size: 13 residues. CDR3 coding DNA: TGTGCCGGAGGGGACAGCAGCACAGATACGCAGTATTTT. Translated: CAGGDSSTDTQYF.

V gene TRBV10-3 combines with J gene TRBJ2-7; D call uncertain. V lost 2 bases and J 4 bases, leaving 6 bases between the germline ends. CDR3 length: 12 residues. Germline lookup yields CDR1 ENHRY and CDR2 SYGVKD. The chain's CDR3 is CAISEVLYEQYF. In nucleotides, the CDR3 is TGTGCCATCAGTGAGGTGTTGTACGAGCAGTACTTC.

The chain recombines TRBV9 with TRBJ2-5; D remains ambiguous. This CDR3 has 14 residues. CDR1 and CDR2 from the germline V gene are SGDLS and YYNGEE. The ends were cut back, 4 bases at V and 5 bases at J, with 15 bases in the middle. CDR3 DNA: TGTGCCAGCAGCCCTCAGACTCGTGGGGAGACCCAGTACTTC. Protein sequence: CASSPQTRGETQYF.

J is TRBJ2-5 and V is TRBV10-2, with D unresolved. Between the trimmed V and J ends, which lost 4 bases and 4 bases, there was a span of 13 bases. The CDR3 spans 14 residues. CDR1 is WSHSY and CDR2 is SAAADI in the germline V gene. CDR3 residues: CASSAGAPGETQYF. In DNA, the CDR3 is TGCGCCAGCAGTGCCGGAGCACCGGGAGAGACCCAGTACTTC.

The CDR3 region has the DNA TGTGCCAGCAGCGGGGGGAGGGCTCAAGGCAATGAGCAGTTCTTC. Its translation is CASSGGRAQGNEQFF. V gene TRBV7-2 combines with J gene TRBJ2-1; 7 nucleotides line up with TRBD2. The CDR3 has 15 amino acids. J lost 6 bases, V lost 5 bases, and 10 bases had no gene match. Germline CDR1 SGHTA, CDR2 FQGNSA.

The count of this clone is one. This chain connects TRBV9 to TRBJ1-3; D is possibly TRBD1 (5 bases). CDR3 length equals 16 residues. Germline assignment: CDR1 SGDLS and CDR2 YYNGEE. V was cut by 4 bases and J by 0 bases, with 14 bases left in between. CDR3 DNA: TGTGCCAGCAGCTCCACGGGACGGCCCTCTGGAAACACCATATATTTT. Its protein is CASSSTGRPSGNTIYF.